Sequencing of this T cell receptor (beta chain) was carried out in a study of blood T cell repertoires in COVID-19. The CDR3 has 12 residues. Germline lookup yields CDR1 SGHRS and CDR2 YFSETQ. Deletions cut 5 bases from V and 9 bases from J, with 12 bases between. Libraries were prepared by immunoSEQ multiplex PCR; TCRdb keeps only in-frame clonotypes and omits some of them. The table has more than 85,000 clones, roughly 82% seen once. Sequenced sample: peripheral blood. V usage is TRBV5-1 and J usage is TRBJ2-1, with a tentative D call TRBD2 (5 bases). This sequence was found in a man at least 80 years old with acute or convalescent COVID-19. The CDR3 protein is CASSKMEAEQFF. CDR3 DNA sequence: TGCGCCAGCAGTAAGATGGAGGCTGAGCAGTTCTTC.